One T cell receptor beta chain is described in this entry. As yet, its antigen is unknown. The data belong to a study of cytomegalovirus exposure and HLA in healthy donors. Study results and caveats: As confirmed in vitro, a few CMV-associated chains were specific for CMV antigens.

V shed 5 bases, J shed 2 bases, and the junction held 9 bases outside the gene matches. The CDR3 totals 16 residues. Germline CDR1 is SEHNR and CDR2 is FQNEAQ (reference sequence). Primers for the PCR totalled 60 Vbeta and 13 Jbeta. Clones were read by immunoSEQ multiplex PCR, and TCRdb kept only the in-frame ones, dropping some. This sample has about 94,000 clones; 50% to 80% occur once, and the top ten carry 3% to 4%. Healthy individuals who donated bone marrow served as the donors. Specimen: PBMCs. This sequence was found in a man aged 25 to 40 in good health and CMV-seronegative. The V call is TRBV7-9, the J call TRBJ2-7; 10 bases are shared with TRBD1. The CDR3 bases are TGTGCCAGCAGCCCCACCCCGGGACAGGGGACCTACGAGCAGTACTTC. Residues: CASSPTPGQGTYEQYF.